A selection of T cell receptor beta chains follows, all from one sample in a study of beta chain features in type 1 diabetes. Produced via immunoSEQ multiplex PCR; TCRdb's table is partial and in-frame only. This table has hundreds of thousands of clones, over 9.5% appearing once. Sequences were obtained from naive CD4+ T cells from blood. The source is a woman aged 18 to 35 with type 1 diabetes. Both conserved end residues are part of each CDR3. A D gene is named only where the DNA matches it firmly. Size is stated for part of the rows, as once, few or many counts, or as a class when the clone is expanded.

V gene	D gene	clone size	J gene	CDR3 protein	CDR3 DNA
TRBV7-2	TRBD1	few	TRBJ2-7	CASSLGSRQGAYEQYF	TGTGCCAGCAGCTTAGGTTCGAGACAGGGAGCCTACGAGCAGTACTTC
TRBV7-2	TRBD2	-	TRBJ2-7	CASSFLAGEGEQYF	TGTGCCAGCAGCTTCCTAGCGGGAGAAGGCGAGCAGTACTTC
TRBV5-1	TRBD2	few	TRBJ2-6	CASSLGLAAGANVLTF	TGCGCCAGCAGCTTGGGACTAGCGGCTGGGGCCAACGTCCTGACTTTC
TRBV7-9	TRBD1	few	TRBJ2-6	CASSFPGQVPSGANVLTF	TGTGCCAGCAGCTTCCCGGGACAGGTGCCCTCTGGGGCCAACGTCCTGACTTTC
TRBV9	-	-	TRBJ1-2	CASSSGLPGNGYTF	TGTGCCAGCAGCTCCGGACTTCCTGGGAATGGCTACACCTTC
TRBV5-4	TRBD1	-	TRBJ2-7	CASSSSGTGFVYEQYF	TGTGCCAGCAGCTCATCCGGGACAGGCTTCGTCTACGAGCAGTACTTC
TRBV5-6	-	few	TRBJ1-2	CASSLDTAYGYTF	TGTGCCAGCAGCTTGGACACCGCCTATGGCTACACCTTC
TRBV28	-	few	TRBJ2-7	CASNVDSDYEQYF	TGTGCCAGCAACGTGGACAGCGACTACGAGCAGTACTTC
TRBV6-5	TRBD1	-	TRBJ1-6	CASRTGTGNSPLHF	TGTGCCAGCAGGACCGGGACAGGGAATTCACCCCTCCACTTT
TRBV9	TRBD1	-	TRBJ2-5	CASSRQGNFRETQYF	TGTGCCAGCAGCCGACAGGGGAATTTCCGGGAGACCCAGTACTTC
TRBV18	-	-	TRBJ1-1	CASSPTANTEAFF	TGTGCCAGCTCGCCGACAGCTAACACTGAAGCTTTCTTT
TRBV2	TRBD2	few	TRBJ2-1	CASKASGRYEQFF	TGTGCCAGCAAGGCTAGCGGGAGGTATGAGCAGTTCTTC
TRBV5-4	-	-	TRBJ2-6	CASSFEGIASGANVLTF	TGTGCCAGCAGCTTCGAAGGTATAGCCTCTGGGGCCAACGTCCTGACTTTC
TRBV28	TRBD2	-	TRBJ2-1	CASKEGLAGDEQFF	TGTGCCAGCAAGGAGGGACTAGCGGGAGATGAGCAGTTCTTC
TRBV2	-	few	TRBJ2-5	CASSWGPTVQETQYF	TGTGCCAGTTCGTGGGGCCCGACAGTCCAAGAGACCCAGTACTTC
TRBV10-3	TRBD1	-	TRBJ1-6	CAISVRGQDNSPLHF	TGTGCCATCAGTGTCCGGGGACAGGACAATTCACCCCTCCACTTT
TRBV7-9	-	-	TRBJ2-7	CASSLEGWGSQEYF	TGTGCCAGCAGCTTAGAAGGGTGGGGCAGCCAAGAGTACTTC
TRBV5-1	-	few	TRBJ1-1	CASSTGRMNTEAFF	TGCGCCAGCAGCACCGGGAGGATGAACACTGAAGCTTTCTTT
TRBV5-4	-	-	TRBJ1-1	CASSLRGDNTEAFF	TGTGCCAGCAGCTTGAGGGGCGACAACACTGAAGCTTTCTTT
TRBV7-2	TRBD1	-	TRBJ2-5	CALAGGWGETQYF	TGTGCCCTTGCAGGGGGCTGGGGTGAGACCCAGTACTTC
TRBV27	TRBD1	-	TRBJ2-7	CASSFQGAYEQYF	TGTGCCAGCAGTTTTCAGGGGGCGTACGAGCAGTACTTC
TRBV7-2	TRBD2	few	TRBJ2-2	CASSVTSGGAQGELFF	TGTGCCAGCAGCGTGACTAGCGGGGGGGCCCAGGGGGAGCTGTTTTTT
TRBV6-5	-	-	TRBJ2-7	CASSRGQTYEQYF	TGTGCCAGCAGTCGAGGACAGACGTACGAGCAGTACTTC
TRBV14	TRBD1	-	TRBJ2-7	CASRSAGTGRYEQYF	TGTGCCAGCAGGTCAGCCGGGACAGGCCGCTACGAGCAGTACTTC
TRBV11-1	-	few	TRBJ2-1	CASSLIQRGYNEQFF	TGTGCCAGCAGCTTAATCCAGCGAGGCTACAATGAGCAGTTCTTC